The source of this T cell receptor beta chain is a study of T cells after yellow fever vaccination. A 5'RACE template-switching step, the method used to make TCR cDNA, added a universal primer site and UMIs. TCRdb analysed the 5' RACE reads with MiXCR anew, one entry per CDR3 protein. The sample shows 100,000 to 150,000 distinct CDR3 sequences, 8% to 10% of them seen only once. This CDR3 region has 15 residues. This clonotype was seen ten or more times. The clonotype originates from a man younger than 30 who received the YFV17D yellow fever vaccine. Sequenced material: CD8+ T cells sorted from PBMCs, taken on the day of the yellow fever booster vaccination. The V call is TRBV21-1, the J call TRBJ1-5; TRBD1 is taken as the D call from the table, unchecked against the DNA. TRBV21-1 is termed a pseudogene. CDR3 sequence: CASSKGRRGRQPQHF. Written as DNA, the CDR3 is TGTGCCAGCAGCAAAGGGCGTAGGGGGCGGCAGCCCCAGCATTTT.